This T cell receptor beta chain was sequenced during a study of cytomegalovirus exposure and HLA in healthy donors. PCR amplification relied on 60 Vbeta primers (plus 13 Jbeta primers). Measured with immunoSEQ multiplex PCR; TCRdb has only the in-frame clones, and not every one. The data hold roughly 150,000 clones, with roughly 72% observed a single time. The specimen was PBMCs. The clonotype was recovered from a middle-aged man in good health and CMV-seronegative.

The CDR3 coding sequence is TGTGCCAGCAGCGCCGGGACAGCCCGCGGGGAGCTGTTTTTT. Translating gives CASSAGTARGELFF. The chain links TRBV2 to TRBJ2-2; the match to TRBD1 covers 7 bases. Per the germline V gene, CDR1 is SNHLY and CDR2 is FYNNEI. The V and J ends lost 6 bases and 7 bases, in that order; junction bases with no gene match: 8. The CDR3 extends over 14 amino acids.